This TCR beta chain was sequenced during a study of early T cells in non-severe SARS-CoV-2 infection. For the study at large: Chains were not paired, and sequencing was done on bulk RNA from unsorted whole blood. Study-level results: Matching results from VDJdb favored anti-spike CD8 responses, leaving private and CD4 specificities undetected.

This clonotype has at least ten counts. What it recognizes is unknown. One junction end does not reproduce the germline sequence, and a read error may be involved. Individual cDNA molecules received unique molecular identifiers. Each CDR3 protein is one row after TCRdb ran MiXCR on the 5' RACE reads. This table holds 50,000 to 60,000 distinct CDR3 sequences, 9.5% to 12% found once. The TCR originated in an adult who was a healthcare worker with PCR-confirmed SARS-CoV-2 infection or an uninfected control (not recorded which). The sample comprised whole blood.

The CDR3 coding sequence is TGTGCTAGCAGCTTATCAGGGGCCACCGGGGAGCTGTTTTTT. Protein sequence: CASSLSGATGELFF. The rearrangement uses TRBV7-7 and TRBJ2-2, with D possibly TRBD1 on 6 matching bases. The CDR3 spans 14 residues. The V gene's germline CDR1 is SSHAT and CDR2 FNYEAQ (reference sequence).